Given below is one TCR beta chain in context. Germline V gene sequence: CDR1 SNHLY, CDR2 FYNNEI. The CDR3 runs to 13 residues. J gave up 7 bases and V 6 bases, and 3 bases lay outside the gene matches. Profiling relied on immunoSEQ multiplex PCR, and the TCRdb table lists in-frame clones only, not all of them. The table includes around 95,000 clones, 90% detected once. The data are from a study of OX40 agonist ivuxolimab in advanced cancers. In the study overall: Dose-escalation patients had hepatocellular carcinoma, melanoma, renal cell or head and neck cancer.

The receptor's source is an adult with an advanced solid tumor such as melanoma, head and neck, liver or kidney cancer. The J gene is TRBJ1-6, the V gene TRBV2; 7 positions agree with TRBD1. The sample was CD4+ or CD8+ T cells sorted from blood, taken in a trial of the OX40 agonist ivuxolimab. The CDR3 region has the DNA TGTGCCAGCAGGGGACAGCTAAATTCACCCCTCCACTTT. It codes for CASRGQLNSPLHF.